The 12 T cell receptor beta chains in this list originate from one sample, sequenced in a study of T cell responses to AZD1222 COVID-19 vaccine (TCRdb year 2021). What the time point label conveys for this sample: baseline before first vaccination. The method was the immunoSEQ multiplex PCR assay. TCRdb took over this immuneACCESS table, retaining in-frame rearrangements with V and J assigned. Such tables are incomplete; in checked studies, under half of the missing clones stem from an unresolved V gene, and the remainder is unexplained. The sample records 95,000 to 110,000 clones, around 87% of which are singletons. The ten largest clones add up to approximately 4% of the sample. The material sequenced was peripheral blood, taken on day 0 of AZD1222 vaccination. The receptors come from an adult in good health.

This chain connects TRBV27 to TRBJ2-5; 10 nucleotides align to TRBD2. The CDR3 loop spans 17 amino acids. The germline V gene has CDR1 MNHEY and CDR2 SMNVEV (reference sequence). The V gene end was trimmed by 5 bases and the J gene end by 1 base; junction bases not matched to a gene: 10. The CDR3 DNA follows: TGTGCCAGCAGTAAGTGGAGCGGGAGGGTCCCCCAAGAGACCCAGTACTTC. Translated: CASSKWSGRVPQETQYF.

J is TRBJ2-7 and V is TRBV6-6; D unresolved. With 4 bases removed from V and 3 bases from J, the gap between germline ends came to 4 bases. The germline gives CDR1 MNHNY, CDR2 SVGAGI (reference sequence). The CDR3 length is 11 residues. The CDR3 DNA reads TGTGCCAGCAGTTCCCACTACGAGCAGTACTTC. This codes for CASSSHYEQYF.

This clone was found a few times. The chain links TRBV2 to TRBJ1-2; D is possibly TRBD1 (5 bases). Trimming removed 6 bases from V and 4 bases from J, with 15 bases in between. CDR3 length: 14 amino acids. The germline V gene has CDR1 SNHLY and CDR2 FYNNEI. CDR3 DNA sequence: TGTGCCAGCAGGGTAGGGGAGTTCAGCTATGGCTACACCTTC. Protein sequence: CASRVGEFSYGYTF.

The genes are TRBV9 and TRBJ1-2; D remains unclear. This CDR3 has 15 amino acids. V lost 1 base and J lost 8, with 18 bases in between. Germline-derived CDR1 and CDR2 are SGDLS and YYNGEE. The DNA for the CDR3 is TGTGCCAGCAGCGTATCCGACGGAGTCCCTAACGGCTACACCTTC. This encodes CASSVSDGVPNGYTF.

The gene calls are TRBV19 and TRBJ1-4; D may be TRBD1 (5 bases). Trimming took 3 bases from V and 5 from J, leaving 13 bases between them. Germline lookup yields CDR1 LNHDA and CDR2 SQIVND (reference sequence). The CDR3 sequence is 15 residues long. CDR3 in amino acids: CASSMGFRGNEKLFF. CDR3 nucleotide sequence: TGTGCCAGTAGTATGGGGTTTCGGGGCAATGAAAAACTGTTTTTT.

The chain links TRBV12-3 or TRBV12-4 to TRBJ2-1, with 9 bases that match TRBD1. J was trimmed by 13 bases and V by 5 bases; bases with no gene match: 6. This CDR3 has 12 amino acids. Here the CDR3 reads CASSLGTGRQFF. In DNA, the CDR3 is TGTGCCAGCAGTCTCGGGACAGGGAGACAGTTCTTC.

The chain couples TRBV9 to TRBJ2-1; D uncertain. Trimming cost V 0 bases and J 8 bases, with 15 bases left between them. CDR1 SGDLS and CDR2 YYNGEE come from the germline V gene. This CDR3 contains 15 residues. As DNA, the CDR3 is TGTGCCAGCAGCGTAGGGGGTAAGGGCGCCGATGAGCAGTTCTTC. It yields the protein CASSVGGKGADEQFF.

The rearrangement uses TRBV20-1 and TRBJ2-7; D remains unclear. CDR1 DFQATT and CDR2 SNEGSKA come from the germline V gene (reference sequence). V was clipped by 6 bases and J by 5 bases, with 11 bases between them. The CDR3 length is 11 residues. The CDR3 loop reads CSATHQDEQYF. The CDR3, as DNA: TGCAGTGCCACACACCAGGACGAGCAGTACTTC.

The chain combines TRBV9 with TRBJ1-6; D call uncertain. Germline CDR1 is SGDLS and CDR2 is YYNGEE. The CDR3 length is 13 residues. Trimming took off 7 bases at V and 10 bases at J, with 15 bases between the two ends. The CDR3 sequence: CASCEGFGSPLHF. As DNA, the CDR3 is TGTGCCAGCTGCGAGGGCTTCGGCTCACCCCTCCACTTT.

The chain has TRBV6-4 and TRBJ1-1; no reliable D call. The V end was cut by 2 bases, the J end by 5 bases, with 12 bases between. The length of the CDR3 is 14 residues. CDR1 is MRHNA and CDR2 is SNTAGT in the germline V gene. The CDR3 loop reads CASSDRLGSTEAFF. The CDR3 DNA sequence: TGTGCCAGCAGTGACCGTCTAGGGAGTACTGAAGCTTTCTTT.

The rearrangement uses TRBV9 and TRBJ1-5, with 9 bases matching TRBD1. Unmatched junction bases numbered 9, after V lost 0 bases and J lost 2 bases. The CDR3 extends over 18 amino acids. CDR1 and CDR2 from the germline V gene are SGDLS and YYNGEE. CDR3 sequence reads: CASSVVWTGVIGNQPQHF. The CDR3 DNA follows: TGTGCCAGCAGCGTAGTTTGGACAGGGGTGATTGGCAATCAGCCCCAGCATTTT.

This clone was recorded only once. The chain uses TRBV27 and TRBJ1-5; tentative D call: TRBD1 (5 bases). The length of the CDR3 is 15 residues. Trimming stripped 3 bases from V and 1 base from J, with 10 bases between. CDR1 is MNHEY, CDR2 SMNVEV, per germline (reference sequence). CDR3 nucleotides: TGTGCCAGCAGTTTGGCAGGGACGAGCAATCAGCCCCAGCATTTT. Translation: CASSLAGTSNQPQHF.